Listed below are T cell receptor beta chains from one sample, sequenced in a study of blood T cell repertoires in COVID-19. Clones were read by immunoSEQ multiplex PCR, and TCRdb kept only the in-frame ones, dropping some. There are approximately 210,000 clones in the sample; roughly nine tenths occur only once, and 0.78% lies in the top ten. The sequenced material came from peripheral blood. Receptor source: a woman in her seventies with acute or convalescent COVID-19. Both conserved end residues are part of each CDR3. The D gene is left open where the match is weak. Part of the rows lack a size; the others show once, few, many or a class for expanded clones.

>TRBJ1-2|-|TRBV11-3|-
TGTGCCAGCAGCTTACAGAGTTTAGCGGGCTACACCTTC
CASSLQSLAGYTF
>TRBJ1-2|-|TRBV19|TRBD1
TGTGCCAGTAGTGTCGGACAGGGTGGTGGCTACACCTTC
CASSVGQGGGYTF
>TRBJ2-5|once|TRBV18|-
TGTGCCAGCTCGGCACTAGAGCAAGAGACCCAGTACTTC
CASSALEQETQYF
>TRBJ1-2|-|TRBV19|-
TGTGCCAGTAGTCAGATACGCTATGGCTACACCTTC
CASSQIRYGYTF
>TRBJ2-3|-|TRBV5-1|-
TGCGCCAGCAGCTTGCGGATCGGGGAAGATACGCAGTATTTT
CASSLRIGEDTQYF
>TRBJ1-2|once|TRBV28|-
TGTGCCAGCAGTTTGGAGGGAGGTGTATATGGCTACACCTTC
CASSLEGGVYGYTF
>TRBJ1-5|few|TRBV5-1|-
TGCGCCAGCAGCTTGGGAGGGCCCCAGCCCCAGCATTTT
CASSLGGPQPQHF
>TRBJ2-1|once|TRBV7-7|-
TGTGCCAGCAGCTTAGACAGAAGCACTTACAATGAGCAGTTCTTC
CASSLDRSTYNEQFF
>TRBJ2-5|-|TRBV10-1|TRBD2
TGCGCCAGCAGTGAGTCGATTGCGGGAGGGCCTGGGACCCAGTACTTC
CASSESIAGGPGTQYF
>TRBJ1-5|-|TRBV2|TRBD1
TGTGCCAGCAGGGGACAGGGTGAAAGGGGCGGGGAGCAGCCCCAGCATTTT
CASRGQGERGGEQPQHF
>TRBJ1-1|-|TRBV19|TRBD1
TGTGCCAGTAGTGGGGACAGGGCGAACACTGAAGCTTTCTTT
CASSGDRANTEAFF
>TRBJ1-4|-|TRBV2|TRBD1
TGTGCCAGCAGTAATGACAGGGGGCAAGGTGAAAAACTGTTTTTT
CASSNDRGQGEKLFF
>TRBJ1-1|-|TRBV5-6|-
TGTGCCAGCAGCTTGGGGCCCCACACGTCCGCCGGGGCTTTCTTT
CASSLGPHTSAGAFF
>TRBJ1-2|-|TRBV4-2|-
TGTGCCAGCAGCCAAGATCTACAGGGATGGAAATTGCTCACCTTC
CASSQDLQGWKLLTF
>TRBJ1-6|few|TRBV5-4|TRBD1
TGTGCCAGCAGCCAGGGGACAGGCAGAAATTCACCCCTCCACTTT
CASSQGTGRNSPLHF
>TRBJ2-5|few|TRBV24-1|TRBD2
TGTGCCACCAGTGACCAGACTAGCGGGAGAGAGGAGACCCAGTACTTC
CATSDQTSGREETQYF
>TRBJ1-5|once|TRBV28|-
TGTGCCAGCACCGTGATTTCGGGGGGTAATAGCAATCAGCCCCAGCATTTT
CASTVISGGNSNQPQHF
>TRBJ2-2|-|TRBV5-1|TRBD2
TGCGCCAGCAGCTTGGTGGCTAGCGGGAGTCTCGGCACCGGGGAGCTGTTTTTT
CASSLVASGSLGTGELFF
>TRBJ2-7|-|TRBV7-9|TRBD1
TGTGCCAGCAGTTTGTCCGGGACAGGGACCTACGAGCAGTACTTC
CASSLSGTGTYEQYF
>TRBJ1-3|-|TRBV20-1|-
TGCAGTGCTAGTCAGGGAGGCAGGAGGGCTGGAAACACCATATATTTT
CSASQGGRRAGNTIYF
>TRBJ2-5|-|TRBV10-1|-
TGCGCCAGCAGTGAGAGCGGTGGGGAGACCCAGTACTTC
CASSESGGETQYF
>TRBJ2-2|-|TRBV5-1|TRBD2
TGCGCCAGTGCCCAAGCGGGGCAGAACACCGGGGAGCTGTTTTTT
CASAQAGQNTGELFF
>TRBJ2-1|once|TRBV11-1|TRBD2
TGTGCCAGCAGTCTGGGGAGGAGCGGGAGGAGGAATGAGCAGTTCTTC
CASSLGRSGRRNEQFF
>TRBJ2-3|-|TRBV11-3|-
TGTGCCAGCAGCCACAGGGTCGGCACAGATACGCAGTATTTT
CASSHRVGTDTQYF
>TRBJ1-1|-|TRBV11-3|-
TGTGCCAGCAGCTTTCACAGCCTTAACACTGAAGCTTTCTTT
CASSFHSLNTEAFF
>TRBJ1-5|-|TRBV2|-
TGTGCCAGCACGGCGGGGAGAAGCAATCAGCCCCAGCATTTT
CASTAGRSNQPQHF
>TRBJ1-1|-|TRBV18|-
TGTGCCAGCTCACATGACAGAAACACTGAAGCTTTCTTT
CASSHDRNTEAFF
>TRBJ2-2|-|TRBV5-1|TRBD2
TGCGCCAGCTTTAGCGGGGCTGCAGCGAACACCGGGGAGCTGTTTTTT
CASFSGAAANTGELFF
>TRBJ2-3|-|TRBV19|TRBD2
TGTGCCAGTAGTAGGGGAGCGGGACTAGCAGATACGCAGTATTTT
CASSRGAGLADTQYF
>TRBJ1-1|-|TRBV7-2|-
TGTGCCAGCAGCCAGGACAGCCCGACAGCTTTCTTT
CASSQDSPTAFF